What follows is one T cell receptor beta chain and its context. Here immunoSEQ multiplex PCR was the method, and the copy in TCRdb shows in-frame clones only, minus some. The sample gives 50,000 to 55,000 clones, 84% of which show up once; over 1% is in the top ten. The data are from a study of PD-L1 blockade in urothelial cancer. Regarding time point: pretreatment peripheral blood. Pretreatment and on-treatment samples were taken, numbering 1 to 8 per patient. Trimming removed 7 bases at V and 3 bases at J, with 15 bases between. CDR1 SQVTM and CDR2 ANQGSEA come from the germline V gene. The CDR3 is made up of 13 amino acids.

The source is a man aged 50 to 59 with urothelial cancer. The sample here was PBMCs, taken around atezolizumab (anti-PD-L1) treatment. This rearrangement joins TRBV29-1 to TRBJ1-2; weak D call: TRBD1 (5 bases). The CDR3 loop reads CSAGTGLDYGYTF. As DNA, the CDR3 is TGCAGCGCAGGGACTGGGCTGGACTATGGCTACACCTTC.